The rows below give T cell receptor beta chains drawn from one sample of a study of shared clonotypes between healthy human individuals. Sequencing used immunoSEQ multiplex PCR; TCRdb keeps in-frame clones, though not all of them. The profile covers 2 million to 2.5 million clones, with just over 90% appearing a single time and 0.39% taken by the ten largest. Sequencing used naive CD4+ T cells from PBMCs. Source of these receptors: a man aged 18 to 30 in good health. Some clones in this sample may be carry-over from other donors' samples. Each CDR3 is given with its conserved first and last residue. A D gene is named only where the DNA matches it firmly. Clone size, where shown, is once, few, many, or a class for clones that have expanded.

v_gene	d_gene	j_gene	abundance	CDR3aa	CDR3nt
TRBV7-9	TRBD1	TRBJ1-2	.	CASSLSGQYYGYTF	TGTGCCAGCAGCCTGTCGGGACAGTACTATGGCTACACCTTC
TRBV7-9	TRBD1	TRBJ2-7	.	CASSLGGGTGEQYF	TGTGCCAGCAGCTTAGGCGGCGGGACAGGCGAGCAGTACTTC
TRBV18	TRBD1	TRBJ1-4	.	CASSPRQGEREKLFF	TGTGCCAGCTCACCCCGACAGGGGGAGCGTGAAAAACTGTTTTTT
TRBV2	TRBD1	TRBJ2-7	.	CASRLQGYEQYF	TGTGCCAGCAGACTACAGGGGTACGAGCAGTACTTC
TRBV7-9	.	TRBJ1-2	.	CASSLDGHYGYTF	TGTGCCAGCAGCTTAGATGGCCACTATGGCTACACCTTC
TRBV18	TRBD1	TRBJ2-2	.	CASSPPPGQISNTGELFF	TGTGCCAGCTCACCACCACCGGGACAGATATCGAACACCGGGGAGCTGTTTTTT
TRBV28	.	TRBJ2-3	.	CASSSPPGGRDSDTQYF	TGTGCCAGCAGTTCGCCCCCCGGGGGGCGGGATTCAGATACGCAGTATTTT
TRBV6-5	.	TRBJ1-1	.	CASSYTDRNTEAFF	TGTGCCAGCAGTTACACGGACAGAAACACTGAAGCTTTCTTT
TRBV30	.	TRBJ1-3	.	CAWNLQTGNTIYF	TGTGCCTGGAATCTCCAGACTGGAAACACCATATATTTT
TRBV9	TRBD2	TRBJ2-5	.	CASSVSGGLAGEETQYF	TGTGCCAGCAGCGTATCCGGAGGACTAGCGGGAGAAGAGACCCAGTACTTC
TRBV7-9	.	TRBJ1-2	.	CASSLKDWNYGYTF	TGTGCCAGCAGCTTAAAGGACTGGAACTATGGCTACACCTTC
TRBV28	TRBD1	TRBJ1-1	.	CASYPWTGGLGEAFF	TGTGCCAGCTATCCATGGACAGGGGGCTTGGGTGAAGCTTTCTTT
TRBV6-1	.	TRBJ1-4	once	CASSFFVATNEKLFF	TGTGCCAGCAGCTTTTTCGTGGCCACTAATGAAAAACTGTTTTTT
TRBV28	.	TRBJ1-5	.	CASSSVEGLQPQHF	TGTGCCAGCAGCTCGGTGGAGGGGCTTCAGCCCCAGCATTTT
TRBV7-8	TRBD2	TRBJ2-3	.	CASLRLAGATDTQYF	TGTGCCAGCTTGCGCCTAGCGGGAGCCACAGATACGCAGTATTTT
TRBV11-2	.	TRBJ2-5	.	CASSPASGRDQETQYF	TGTGCCAGCAGCCCCGCTTCGGGTAGGGACCAAGAGACCCAGTACTTC
TRBV29-1	TRBD1	TRBJ2-1	.	CSARDRSYNEQFF	TGCAGCGCCCGGGACAGGTCCTACAATGAGCAGTTCTTC
TRBV7-9	TRBD1	TRBJ2-7	few	CASSLGQGTYEQYF	TGTGCCAGCAGCCTGGGACAGGGGACCTACGAGCAGTACTTC
TRBV7-2	.	TRBJ2-1	.	CASSFGPRGGQFF	TGTGCCAGCAGCTTCGGGCCTCGGGGAGGGCAGTTCTTC
TRBV7-9	.	TRBJ1-1	.	CASRIWGGGNTEAFF	TGTGCCAGCAGAATCTGGGGAGGGGGGAACACTGAAGCTTTCTTT
TRBV5-4	TRBD1	TRBJ2-7	.	CASSYGGQGTYEQYF	TGTGCCAGCAGCTATGGGGGACAGGGAACCTACGAGCAGTACTTC
TRBV5-1	.	TRBJ2-1	.	CASSPDPTVYNEQFF	TGCGCCAGCAGCCCGGACCCAACGGTGTACAATGAGCAGTTCTTC
TRBV28	.	TRBJ2-7	.	CASKGMYEQYF	TGTGCCAGCAAGGGAATGTACGAGCAGTACTTC